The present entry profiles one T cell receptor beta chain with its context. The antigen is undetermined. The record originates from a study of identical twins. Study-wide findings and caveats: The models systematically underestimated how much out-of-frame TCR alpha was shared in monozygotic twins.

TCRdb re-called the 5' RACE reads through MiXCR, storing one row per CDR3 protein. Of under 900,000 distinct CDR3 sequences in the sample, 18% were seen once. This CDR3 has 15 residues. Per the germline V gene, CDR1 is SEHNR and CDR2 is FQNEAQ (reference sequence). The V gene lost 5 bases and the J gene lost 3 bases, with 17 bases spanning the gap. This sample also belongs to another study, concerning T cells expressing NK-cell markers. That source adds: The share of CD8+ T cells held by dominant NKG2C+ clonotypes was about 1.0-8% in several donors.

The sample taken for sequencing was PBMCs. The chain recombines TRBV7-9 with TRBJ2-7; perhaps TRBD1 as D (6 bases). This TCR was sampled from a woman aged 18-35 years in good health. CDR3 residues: CASSTGTTGDYEQYF. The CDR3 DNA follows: TGTGCCAGCAGCACCGGGACAACCGGAGACTACGAGCAGTACTTC.